This TCR beta chain was profiled in a study of beta chain features in type 1 diabetes. Study results and limitations: Sequencing of cDNA might inflate the share of cells that strongly express TCR.

Reverse transcribing all isolated RNA meant expressed TCRB transcripts were sequenced. Only in-frame clones appear in the TCRdb table, and some are missing; sequencing was by immunoSEQ multiplex PCR. The table shows about 220,000 clones, with approximately 11% occurring only once. The CDR3 is 12 amino acids. Germline CDR1 reads GTSNPN; CDR2 reads SVGIG (reference sequence). Trimming removed 1 base at V and 5 bases at J, with 8 bases between. This clone appeared a few times. Its target is not known. What was sequenced was central memory CD4+ T cells from blood. This rearrangement joins TRBV30 to TRBJ1-2; no definite D call. This clonotype was obtained from a man younger than 35 in good health. For the CDR3, the DNA is TGTGCCTGGAGTGAGGAGGATTATGGCTACACCTTC. It encodes CAWSEEDYGYTF.